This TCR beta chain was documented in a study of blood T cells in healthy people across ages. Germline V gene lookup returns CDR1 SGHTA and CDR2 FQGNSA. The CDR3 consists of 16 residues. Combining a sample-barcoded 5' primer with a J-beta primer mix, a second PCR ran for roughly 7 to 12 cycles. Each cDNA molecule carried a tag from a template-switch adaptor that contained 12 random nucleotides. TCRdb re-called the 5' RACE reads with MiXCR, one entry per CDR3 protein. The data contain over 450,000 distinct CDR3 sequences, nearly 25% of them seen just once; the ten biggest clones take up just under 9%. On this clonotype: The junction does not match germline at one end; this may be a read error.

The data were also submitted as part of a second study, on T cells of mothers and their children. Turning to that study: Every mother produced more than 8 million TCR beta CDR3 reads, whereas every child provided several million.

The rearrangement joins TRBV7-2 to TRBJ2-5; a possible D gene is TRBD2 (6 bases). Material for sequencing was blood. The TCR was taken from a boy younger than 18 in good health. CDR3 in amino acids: CASSSSSVTSQETQNF. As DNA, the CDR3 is TGTGCCAGCAGCTCCTCTAGCGTTACCTCTCAAGAGACCCAGAACTTC. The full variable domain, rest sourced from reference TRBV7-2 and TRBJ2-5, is GAGVSQSPSNKVTEKGKDVELRCDPISGHTALYWYRQSLGQGLEFLIYFQGNSAPDKSGLPSDRFSAERTGGSVSTLTIQRTQQEDSAVYLCASSSSSVTSQETQNFGPGTRLLVL.